A selection of T cell receptor beta chains follows, all from one sample in a study of T-cell memory formation after mild COVID-19. One entry per CDR3 protein results from TCRdb running MiXCR on the 5' RACE reads. The data show 14,000 to 15,000 distinct CDR3 sequences, 20% to 25% seen once. Sequences were obtained from PBMCs or a T cell subset sorted from them (not recorded which). The receptors were gathered from a man between 18 and 29 years old who had mild COVID-19 (a few samples of this study predate the infection). Cell type and time point are not known. CDR3s include the opening cysteine and the closing phenylalanine or tryptophan. D genes are given only for firm matches. The size of a clone is reported for some rows only, either as once, few or many, or as a class for expanded clones.

j_call	v_call	clone_size	d_call	cdr3_nt	cdr3_aa
TRBJ2-2	TRBV28	many	-	TGTGCCAGCAGTTTGAGAGGGGGGCGCGTCACCGGGGAGCTGTTTTTT	CASSLRGGRVTGELFF
TRBJ2-1	TRBV7-7	-	-	TGTGCCAGCAGCTCTGGACCTAGCTCCTACAATGAGCAGTTCTTC	CASSSGPSSYNEQFF
TRBJ2-3	TRBV12-3/TRBV12-4	many	TRBD2	TGTGCCAGCAGTTTTGGGGGGGACACAGATACGCAGTATTTT	CASSFGGDTDTQYF
TRBJ1-1	TRBV7-9	many	TRBD1	TGTGCCAGCAGCGGACAGGTTAACACTGAAGCTTTCTTT	CASSGQVNTEAFF
TRBJ2-7	TRBV7-9	-	-	TGTGCCAGCGCCGGTACTTCCTACGAGCAGTACTTC	CASAGTSYEQYF
TRBJ1-2	TRBV20-1	many	-	TGCAGTGCTAGCTCAGGGACTGCTAACTATGGCTACACCTTC	CSASSGTANYGYTF
TRBJ1-2	TRBV28	-	-	TGTGCCAGCAGACCCCCCACCCCCTCGAGTGGCTACACCTTC	CASRPPTPSSGYTF
TRBJ2-1	TRBV30	-	-	TGTGCCTGGAATGTAGGGGTCGATGAGCAGTTCTTC	CAWNVGVDEQFF
TRBJ2-5	TRBV7-8	many	TRBD2	TGTGCCAGCAGCTTAAGGAGGGGACTAGCGGGGGGACAAGAGACCCAGTACTTC	CASSLRRGLAGGQETQYF
TRBJ2-7	TRBV7-2	many	-	TGTGCCAGCAGCTTAAAGGGGCCCCTATTTGAGCAGTACTTC	CASSLKGPLFEQYF
TRBJ1-1	TRBV7-6	few	-	TGTGCCAGCAGCTTAGCGCTGACCAGTGAAGCTTTCTTT	CASSLALTSEAFF
TRBJ2-1	TRBV7-9	many	-	TGTGCCAGCAGCTTAGGACCCCCCCTTAAGGGCAGGGGGGGAATCAATGAGCAGTTCTTC	CASSLGPPLKGRGGINEQFF
TRBJ1-5	TRBV4-2	-	-	TGTGCCAGCAGCCGCAACGGGGAAAGCAATCAGCCCCAGCATTTT	CASSRNGESNQPQHF
TRBJ1-1	TRBV20-1	many	-	TGCAGTGCTAGAGATCGGTTGGTGGGGAACACTGAAGCTTTCTTT	CSARDRLVGNTEAFF
TRBJ2-2	TRBV24-1	-	TRBD1	TGTGCCACCAGTGCGCACCCGGGACAGGGGGAAACCGGGGAGCTGTTTTTT	CATSAHPGQGETGELFF